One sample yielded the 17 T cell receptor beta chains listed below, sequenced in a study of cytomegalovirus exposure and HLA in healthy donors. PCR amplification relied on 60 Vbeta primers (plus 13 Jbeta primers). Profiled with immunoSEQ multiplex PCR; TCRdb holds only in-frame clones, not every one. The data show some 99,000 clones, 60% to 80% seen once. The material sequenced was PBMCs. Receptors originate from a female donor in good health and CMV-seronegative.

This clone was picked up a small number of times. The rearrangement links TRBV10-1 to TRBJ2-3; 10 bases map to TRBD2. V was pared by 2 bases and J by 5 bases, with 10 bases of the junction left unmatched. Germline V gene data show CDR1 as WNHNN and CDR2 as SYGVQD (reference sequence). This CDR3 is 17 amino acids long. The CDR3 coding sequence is TGCGCCAGCAGTGAGGGGGGTAGCGGGGGGCCGAGAGATACGCAGTATTTT. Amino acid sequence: CASSEGGSGGPRDTQYF.

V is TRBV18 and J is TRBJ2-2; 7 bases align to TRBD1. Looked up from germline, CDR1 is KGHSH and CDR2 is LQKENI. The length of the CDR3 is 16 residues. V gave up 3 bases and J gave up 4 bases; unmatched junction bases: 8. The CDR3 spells CASSPSVGQTTGELFF. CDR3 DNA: TGTGCCAGCTCACCTTCAGTGGGACAGACCACCGGGGAGCTGTTTTTT.

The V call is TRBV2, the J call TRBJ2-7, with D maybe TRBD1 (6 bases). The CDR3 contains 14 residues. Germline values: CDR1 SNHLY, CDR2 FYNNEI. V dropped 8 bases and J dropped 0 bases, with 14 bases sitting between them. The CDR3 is CASCMDRNSYEQYF. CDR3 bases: TGTGCCAGCTGTATGGACAGAAACTCCTACGAGCAGTACTTC. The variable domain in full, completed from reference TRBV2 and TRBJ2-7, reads EPEVTQTPSHQVTQMGQEVILRCVPISNHLYFYWYRQILGQKVEFLVSFYNNEISEKSEIFDDQFSVERPDGSNFTLKIRSTKLEDSAMYFCASCMDRNSYEQYFGPGTRLTVT.

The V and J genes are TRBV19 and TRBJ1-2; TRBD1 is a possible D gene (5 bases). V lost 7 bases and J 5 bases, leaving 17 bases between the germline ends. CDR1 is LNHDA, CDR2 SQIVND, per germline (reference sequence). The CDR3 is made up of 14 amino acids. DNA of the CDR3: TGTGCCAGTAACAATTACGCGGGGGATTATGGCTACACCTTC. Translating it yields CASNNYAGDYGYTF.

CDR3 region: CASTRKPGQGHNEQFF. The CDR3 DNA is TGTGCCAGCACCCGAAAACCGGGACAGGGGCACAATGAGCAGTTCTTC. The J gene is TRBJ2-1, the V gene TRBV2; TRBD1 matches at 10 bases. The CDR3 covers 16 residues. Unmatched junction bases numbered 11, after V lost 7 bases and J lost 5 bases. The germline V gene has CDR1 SNHLY and CDR2 FYNNEI.

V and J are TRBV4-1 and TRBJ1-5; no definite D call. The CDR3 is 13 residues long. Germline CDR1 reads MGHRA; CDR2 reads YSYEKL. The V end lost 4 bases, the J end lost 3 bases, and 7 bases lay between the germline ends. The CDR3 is CASSPGANQPQHF. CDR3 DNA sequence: TGCGCCAGCAGCCCAGGTGCCAATCAGCCCCAGCATTTT.

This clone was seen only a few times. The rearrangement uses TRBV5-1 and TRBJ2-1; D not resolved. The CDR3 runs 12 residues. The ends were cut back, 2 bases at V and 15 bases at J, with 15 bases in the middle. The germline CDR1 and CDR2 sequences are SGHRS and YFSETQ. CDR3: CASSLSTGPSFF. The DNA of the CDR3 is TGCGCCAGCAGCTTATCTACGGGTCCATCGTTCTTC. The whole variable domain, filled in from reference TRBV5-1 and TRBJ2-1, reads KAGVTQTPRYLIKTRGQQVTLSCSPISGHRSVSWYQQTPGQGLQFLFEYFSETQRNKGNFPGRFSGRQFSNSRSEMNVSTLELGDSALYLCASSLSTGPSFFGPGTRLTVL.

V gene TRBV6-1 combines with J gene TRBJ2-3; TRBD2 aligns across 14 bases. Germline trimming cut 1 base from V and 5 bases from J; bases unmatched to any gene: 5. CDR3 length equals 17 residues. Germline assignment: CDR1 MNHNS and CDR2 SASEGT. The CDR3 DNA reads TGTGCCAGCAGTGAAGGACTAGCGGGAGGGCCCGGAGATACGCAGTATTTT. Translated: CASSEGLAGGPGDTQYF.

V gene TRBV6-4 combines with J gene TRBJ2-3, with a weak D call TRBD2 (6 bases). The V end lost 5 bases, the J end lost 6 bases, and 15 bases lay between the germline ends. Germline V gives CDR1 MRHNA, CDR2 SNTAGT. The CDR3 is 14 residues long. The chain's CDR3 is CASSTGTAGDTQYF. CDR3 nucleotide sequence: TGTGCCAGCAGTACCGGGACGGCGGGGGATACGCAGTATTTT.

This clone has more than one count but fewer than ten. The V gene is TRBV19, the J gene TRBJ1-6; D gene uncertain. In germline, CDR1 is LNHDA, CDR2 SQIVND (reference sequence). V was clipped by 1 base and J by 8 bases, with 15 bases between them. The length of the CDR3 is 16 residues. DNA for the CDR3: TGTGCCAGTAGTATAGGTGGGCTCTCTTGGGATTCACCCCTCCACTTT. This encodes CASSIGGLSWDSPLHF.

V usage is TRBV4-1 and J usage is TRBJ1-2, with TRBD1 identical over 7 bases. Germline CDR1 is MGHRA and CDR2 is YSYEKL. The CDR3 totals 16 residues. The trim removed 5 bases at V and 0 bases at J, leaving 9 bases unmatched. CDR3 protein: CASSFLVTGTNYGYTF. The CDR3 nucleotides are TGCGCCAGCAGCTTCCTGGTGACAGGGACTAACTATGGCTACACCTTC.

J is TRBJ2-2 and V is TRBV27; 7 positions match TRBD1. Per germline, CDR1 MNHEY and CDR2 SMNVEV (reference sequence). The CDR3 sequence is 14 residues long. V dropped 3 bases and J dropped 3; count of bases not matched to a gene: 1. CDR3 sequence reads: CASSLTGYTGELFF. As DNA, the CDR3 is TGTGCCAGCAGTTTGACAGGGTACACCGGGGAGCTGTTTTTT.

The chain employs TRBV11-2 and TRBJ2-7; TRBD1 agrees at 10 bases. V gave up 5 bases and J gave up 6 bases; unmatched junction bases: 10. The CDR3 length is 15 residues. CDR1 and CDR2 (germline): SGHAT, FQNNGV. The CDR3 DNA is TGTGCCAGCAGCCCCATCAGACAGGGGGCACGCGAGCAGTACTTC. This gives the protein CASSPIRQGAREQYF.

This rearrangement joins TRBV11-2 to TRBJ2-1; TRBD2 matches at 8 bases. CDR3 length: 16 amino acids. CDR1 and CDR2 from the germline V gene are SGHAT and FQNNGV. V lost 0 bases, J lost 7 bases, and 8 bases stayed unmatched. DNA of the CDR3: TGTGCCAGCAGCTTAGATCGGGGGGGGGCGCGGAATGAGCAGTTCTTC. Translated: CASSLDRGGARNEQFF.

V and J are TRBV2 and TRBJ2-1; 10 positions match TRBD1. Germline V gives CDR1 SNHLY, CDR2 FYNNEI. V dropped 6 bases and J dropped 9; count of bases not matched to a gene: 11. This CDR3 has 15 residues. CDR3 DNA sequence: TGTGCCAGCAGCCGGGACAGGGGAACGGTGTCTGAGCAGTTCTTC. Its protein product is CASSRDRGTVSEQFF.

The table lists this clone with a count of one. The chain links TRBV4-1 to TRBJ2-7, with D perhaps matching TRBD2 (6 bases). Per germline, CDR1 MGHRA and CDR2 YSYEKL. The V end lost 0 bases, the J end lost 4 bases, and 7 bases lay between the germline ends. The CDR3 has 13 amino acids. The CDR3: CASSQERGYEQYF. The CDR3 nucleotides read TGCGCCAGCAGCCAAGAACGGGGGTACGAGCAGTACTTC.

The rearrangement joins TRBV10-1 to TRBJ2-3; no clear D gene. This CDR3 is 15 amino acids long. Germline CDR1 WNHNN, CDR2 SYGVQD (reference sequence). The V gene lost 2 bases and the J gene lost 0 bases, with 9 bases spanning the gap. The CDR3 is CASSETASSTDTQYF. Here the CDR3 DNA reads TGCGCCAGCAGTGAGACAGCCTCTAGCACAGATACGCAGTATTTT.